Each of the 23 T cell receptor beta chains below was sequenced from the same sample in a study of T-cell reconstitution after alpha-beta-depleted transplantation in children. Using unique molecular identifiers, the investigators prepared the TCRbeta library. From the PCR reads, TCRdb called clonotypes with MiXCR, one entry per CDR3 protein. This table has 240,000 or so distinct CDR3 sequences, around 12% appearing once. Sequenced here: PBMCs from the stem cell graft donor, sampled from the stem cell graft. The receptors were sampled from a human donor who donated a stem cell graft to a child with acute lymphoblastic leukemia.

This clonotype came up a few times. V is TRBV29-1 and J is TRBJ1-6; possible D gene TRBD1, 5 bases. The V and J ends lost 5 bases and 4 bases respectively, with 15 bases between them. The CDR3 consists of 15 residues. Germline loops: CDR1 SQVTM, CDR2 ANQGSEA. The CDR3 DNA follows: TGCAGCGTTCTAGAGACGGACACTTATAATTCACCCCTCCACTTT. Translated: CSVLETDTYNSPLHF.

This clonotype has at least ten counts. The gene calls are TRBV9 and TRBJ1-6; D uncertain. With 0 bases removed from V and 10 bases from J, the gap between germline ends came to 14 bases. The germline V gene encodes CDR1 SGDLS and CDR2 YYNGEE. The CDR3 loop spans 15 amino acids. CDR3 residues: CASSVAGGIDSPLHF. Written as DNA, the CDR3 is TGTGCCAGCAGCGTAGCTGGAGGAATTGACTCACCCCTCCACTTT.

This clonotype was detected ten times or more. The genes are TRBV28 and TRBJ2-3; D gene unclear. Looked up from germline, CDR1 is MDHEN and CDR2 is SYDVKM. The CDR3 loop spans 14 amino acids. V lost 2 bases, J lost 0 bases, and 6 bases lay in between. DNA of the CDR3: TGTGCCAGCAGTTTAGTAGCCAGCACAGATACGCAGTATTTT. Protein: CASSLVASTDTQYF.

This clonotype was detected only a few times. The chain links TRBV14 to TRBJ2-7, with D perhaps TRBD1 (5 bases). CDR1 is SGHDN and CDR2 is FVKESK in the germline V gene. There are 20 residues in the CDR3. V was pared by 0 bases and J by 3 bases, with 27 bases between. Written as DNA, the CDR3 is TGTGCCAGCAGCCAAGATTTTATCATGGACGTGGTGGGGCTTAACTACGAGCAGTACTTC. Translating gives CASSQDFIMDVVGLNYEQYF.

This clonotype occurred many times. The rearrangement joins TRBV11-2 to TRBJ2-1; 9 nucleotides line up with TRBD2. The CDR3 has 15 residues. V lost 7 bases and J lost 5; bases outside the gene matches: 9. Germline-derived CDR1 and CDR2 are SGHAT and FQNNGV. The CDR3 is CASTLSGSTNNEQFF. The DNA of the CDR3 is TGTGCCAGCACCCTTAGCGGGAGCACCAACAATGAGCAGTTCTTC. Together with reference TRBV11-2 and TRBJ2-1, the CDR3 gives the full variable domain: EAGVAQSPRYKIIEKRQSVAFWCNPISGHATLYWYQQILGQGPKLLIQFQNNGVVDDSQLPKDRFSAERLKGVDSTLKIQPAKLEDSAVYLCASTLSGSTNNEQFFGPGTRLTVL.

This clonotype was counted ten times or more. The chain is built from TRBV7-2 and TRBJ1-1, with a possible D match to TRBD1 (5 bases). Germline V lookup: CDR1 SGHTA, CDR2 FQGNSA. With 1 base removed from V and 1 base from J, the gap between germline ends came to 16 bases. This CDR3 has 17 amino acids. The CDR3 here is CASSLGDLGRQNTEAFF. For the CDR3, the DNA is TGTGCCAGCAGCTTAGGGGACCTCGGACGCCAGAACACTGAAGCTTTCTTT.

This clonotype turned up a few times. In DNA form, the CDR3 reads TGTGCCAGCAGCGTAGACGAGGGTCGGGCTTTCTTT. Residues: CASSVDEGRAFF. The chain uses TRBV9 and TRBJ1-1; no definite D call. Trimming stripped 0 bases from V and 11 bases from J, with 11 bases between. Looked up from germline, CDR1 is SGDLS and CDR2 is YYNGEE. The CDR3 runs 12 residues.

The sample holds many counts of this clonotype. This chain connects TRBV13 to TRBJ2-7; no clear D gene. V lost 3 bases to trimming and J lost 3 bases, with 18 bases between them. Germline V CDR1 and CDR2: PRHDT, FYEKMQ (reference sequence). This CDR3 spans 16 amino acids. The CDR3 region has the DNA TGTGCCAGCAGCTTGACGAAGTCTCAATGGCTCTACGAGCAGTACTTC. This gives the protein CASSLTKSQWLYEQYF.

This clonotype was seen at least ten times. V is TRBV28 and J is TRBJ2-2; D is undetermined. CDR1 and CDR2 (germline): MDHEN, SYDVKM. V gave up 8 bases and J gave up 4 bases, with 11 bases separating them. The CDR3 is 13 amino acids. Written as DNA, the CDR3 is TGTGCCAGCCACTACGAAGGCACCGGGGAGCTGTTTTTT. Protein product: CASHYEGTGELFF. The whole variable domain, remainder taken from reference TRBV28 and TRBJ2-2, is DVKVTQSSRYLVKRTGEKVFLECVQDMDHENMFWYRQDPGLGLRLIYFSYDVKMKEKGDIPEGYSVSREKKERFSLILESASTNQTSMYLCASHYEGTGELFFGEGSRLTVL.

In this sample, this clonotype turned up many times. The chain joins TRBV4-2 to TRBJ2-5; D unresolved. CDR1 is LGHNA and CDR2 is YNFKEQ in the germline V gene. V lost 0 bases and J 3 bases, leaving 8 bases between the germline ends. This CDR3 spans 14 amino acids. Here the CDR3 DNA reads TGTGCCAGCAGCCAAGAGCGCAGAGAAGAGACCCAGTACTTC. Its protein is CASSQERREETQYF.

The table lists this clonotype with many counts. For the CDR3, the DNA is TGCGCCAGCAGCTTAGAGACAGGAAACTACGAGCAGTACTTC. It is translated as CASSLETGNYEQYF. The gene calls are TRBV5-1 and TRBJ2-7; tentative D call: TRBD1 (6 bases). The CDR3 runs 14 residues. V was shortened by 2 bases and J by 3 bases, with 12 bases between the two germline ends. Germline V CDR1 and CDR2: SGHRS, YFSETQ.

This clonotype has a count of ten or more. The chain combines TRBV9 with TRBJ1-2, with 7 positions matching TRBD1. V shed 0 bases and J 7 bases; nucleotides not matched to a gene: 3. Germline CDR1 reads SGDLS; CDR2 reads YYNGEE. CDR3 length: 13 amino acids. CDR3: CASSVATGAGYTF. Here the CDR3 DNA reads TGTGCCAGCAGCGTAGCTACAGGGGCTGGCTACACCTTC.

This clonotype was recorded at least ten times. This chain uses TRBV6-1 with TRBJ2-1; D tentatively reads TRBD1 or TRBD2 (5 bases each). Germline assignment: CDR1 MNHNS and CDR2 SASEGT. Trimming removed 6 bases at V and 2 bases at J, with 5 bases between. This CDR3 is 12 amino acids long. The CDR3 protein is CASRGPYNEQFF. The CDR3 region has the DNA TGTGCCAGCAGGGGACCCTACAATGAGCAGTTCTTC.

This clonotype was observed a handful of times. V is TRBV21-1 and J is TRBJ1-5; the DNA was not used to check the table's D call, TRBD1. TRBV21-1 is assigned pseudogene status. The CDR3 sequence is 17 residues long. This CDR3 reads CASSPGRRDSKIQPQHF. The DNA for the CDR3 is TGTGCCAGCAGCCCGGGGCGGAGGGACAGCAAGATCCAGCCCCAGCATTTT.

This clonotype was seen at least ten times. The chain employs TRBV20-1 and TRBJ2-3; 7 bases agree with TRBD1. CDR3 length: 15 amino acids. Losses at the gene ends were 5 bases for V and 3 bases for J; bases not matched to a gene: 11. Per the germline V gene, CDR1 is DFQATT and CDR2 is SNEGSKA (reference sequence). CDR3 sequence (DNA): TGCAGTGCTGTTAAATTAGACAGGGCTACAGATACGCAGTATTTT. Translated, it gives CSAVKLDRATDTQYF.

Many counts were recorded for this clonotype. The V call is TRBV4-3, the J call TRBJ1-4; D uncertain. CDR3 length: 15 amino acids. Germline V gene sequence: CDR1 LGHNA, CDR2 YSLEER. V gave up 5 bases and J gave up 6 bases, with 16 bases separating them. The chain's CDR3 is CASSVEQLSHEKLFF. The CDR3 nucleotides read TGCGCCAGCAGCGTAGAACAGCTATCACATGAAAAACTGTTTTTT.

This clonotype was observed a handful of times. A read error may account for a junction end that differs from germline. The V gene is TRBV20-1, the J gene TRBJ1-2; D may be TRBD1 (5 bases). Germline V gene data show CDR1 as DFQATT and CDR2 as SNEGSKA (reference sequence). This CDR3 spans 16 amino acids. The CDR3 loop reads CCARDWLGDLDYGYTF. The CDR3 nucleotides are TGCTGTGCTAGAGATTGGCTCGGGGACTTGGACTATGGCTACACCTTC.

This clonotype was found many times. The chain is built from TRBV10-3 and TRBJ2-2, with D perhaps matching TRBD2 (6 bases). Trimming took 8 bases from V and 1 from J, leaving 14 bases between them. Germline V gives CDR1 ENHRY, CDR2 SYGVKD. CDR3 length equals 15 residues. The CDR3 coding sequence is TGTGCCATCGGTTTAGAGGAGGGGAACACCGGGGAGCTGTTTTTT. As protein: CAIGLEEGNTGELFF.

This clonotype was recorded at least ten times. V is TRBV5-1 and J is TRBJ1-4; 8 nucleotides line up with TRBD1. Germline V gene lookup returns CDR1 SGHRS and CDR2 YFSETQ. The CDR3 spans 15 residues. The J segment lost 8 bases and the V segment lost 3 bases, leaving 9 bases of the junction unmatched. The CDR3 here is CASSSQGAKGEKLFF. The DNA of the CDR3 is TGCGCCAGCAGCTCCCAGGGGGCCAAAGGAGAAAAACTGTTTTTT. The full variable domain, with the rest looked up from reference TRBV5-1 and TRBJ1-4, is KAGVTQTPRYLIKTRGQQVTLSCSPISGHRSVSWYQQTPGQGLQFLFEYFSETQRNKGNFPGRFSGRQFSNSRSEMNVSTLELGDSALYLCASSSQGAKGEKLFFGSGTQLSVL.

This clonotype was counted at least ten times. This sequence joins TRBV28 and TRBJ2-7; D not resolved. V was trimmed by 3 bases and J by 2 bases, leaving 14 bases between them. Germline-derived CDR1 and CDR2 are MDHEN and SYDVKM. The CDR3 is 15 amino acids. The CDR3 here is CASSFSRVAPYEQYF. The CDR3 region has the DNA TGTGCCAGCAGTTTCAGCCGGGTCGCACCCTACGAGCAGTACTTC.

This clonotype was found many times. The gene calls are TRBV4-3 and TRBJ1-1, with D hard to call. The CDR3 consists of 16 residues. Trimming stripped 1 base from V and 0 bases from J, with 12 bases between. CDR1 LGHNA and CDR2 YSLEER come from the germline V gene. The CDR3 DNA follows: TGCGCCAGCAGCCAAGGGTCAACGGGAATGAACACTGAAGCTTTCTTT. It yields the protein CASSQGSTGMNTEAFF.

The gene calls are TRBV5-1 and TRBJ2-7; the D gene is possibly TRBD1 (5 bases). Germline values: CDR1 SGHRS, CDR2 YFSETQ. V was shortened by 7 bases and J by 1 base, with 15 bases between the two germline ends. The CDR3 has 14 amino acids. CDR3 nucleotide sequence: TGCGCCAGCCGCCCTGGGGCAGAATCCTACGAGCAGTACTTC. Residues: CASRPGAESYEQYF.

This clonotype has at least ten counts. The rearrangement uses TRBV7-9 and TRBJ1-4; 9 bases align to TRBD1. CDR1 is SEHNR, CDR2 FQNEAQ, per germline (reference sequence). The V and J ends lost 6 bases and 8 bases, in that order; junction bases with no gene match: 13. CDR3 length: 16 amino acids. The CDR3 spells CASSPPRGQGNEKLFF. The CDR3 DNA follows: TGTGCCAGCAGTCCCCCCCGGGGACAGGGTAACGAAAAACTGTTTTTT.